What follows are 10 T cell receptor beta chains derived from one specimen sequenced in a study of early T cells in non-severe SARS-CoV-2 infection. TCRdb passed the 5' RACE reads through MiXCR, listing each CDR3 protein once. The sample consists of almost 65,000 distinct CDR3 sequences, 4.9% of them appearing once. The sequenced sample consisted of whole blood. These receptors originate from an adult who was a healthcare worker with PCR-confirmed SARS-CoV-2 infection or an uninfected control (not recorded which).

This clonotype showed up many times. The chain combines TRBV3-1 with TRBJ1-5; TRBD1 matches at 8 bases. Looked up from germline, CDR1 is LGHDT and CDR2 is YNNKEL (reference sequence). The length of the CDR3 is 16 residues. The V gene end was trimmed by 4 bases and the J gene end by 1 base; junction bases not matched to a gene: 6. The CDR3 DNA reads as TGTGCCAGCAGCCCCTCCAGGGGGCAGAGCAATCAGCCCCAGCATTTT. The encoded protein is CASSPSRGQSNQPQHF.

This clonotype was observed at least ten times. The genes are TRBV20-1 and TRBJ2-7, with 11 bases identical to TRBD2. The CDR3 runs to 15 residues. CDR1 DFQATT and CDR2 SNEGSKA come from the germline V gene (reference sequence). Trimming removed 2 bases from V and 4 bases from J; junction bases left unmatched: 7. CDR3 residues: CSARIPLAGAYEQYF. CDR3 in DNA: TGCAGTGCTAGAATTCCACTAGCGGGAGCGTACGAGCAGTACTTC.

This clonotype was detected many times. The chain uses TRBV29-1 and TRBJ2-3, with TRBD1 matching over 7 bases. The germline V gene has CDR1 SQVTM and CDR2 ANQGSEA. CDR3 length equals 13 residues. With V trimmed by 6 bases and J by 9 bases, 12 bases remained unmatched. Here the CDR3 reads CSVRDSLVFTQYF. CDR3 bases: TGCAGCGTCCGGGACAGTTTGGTTTTCACGCAGTATTTT.

In its sample, this clonotype was seen many times. The chain employs TRBV20-1 and TRBJ2-7; 8 bases agree with TRBD1. The V and J ends lost 6 bases and 5 bases, in that order; junction bases with no gene match: 9. CDR3 length equals 13 residues. CDR1 and CDR2 from the germline V gene are DFQATT and SNEGSKA (reference sequence). CDR3 sequence: CSAPGQAKDEQYF. CDR3 nucleotide sequence: TGCAGTGCCCCGGGACAGGCGAAGGACGAGCAGTACTTC.

The rearrangement uses TRBV9 and TRBJ2-6; 8 bases map to TRBD1. This CDR3 has 19 residues. With V trimmed by 0 bases and J by 0 bases, 8 bases remained unmatched. CDR1 and CDR2 (germline): SGDLS, YYNGEE. The CDR3 nucleotides read TGTGCCAGCAGCGTAGAAGTGACAGGGGCTTTCTCTGGGGCCAACGTCCTGACTTTC. It yields the protein CASSVEVTGAFSGANVLTF.

This clonotype was recorded many times. The rearrangement uses TRBV20-1 and TRBJ1-1; a weak D match, TRBD1 (6 bases). With 1 base removed from V and 4 bases from J, the gap between germline ends came to 13 bases. In germline, CDR1 is DFQATT, CDR2 SNEGSKA (reference sequence). This CDR3 contains 14 residues. CDR3: CSARGGGQGTEAFF. DNA for the CDR3: TGCAGTGCTAGAGGTGGGGGACAAGGCACTGAAGCTTTCTTT.

This clonotype was seen repeatedly, ten times or more. V and J are TRBV20-1 and TRBJ1-1; 8 bases fit TRBD1. V lost 7 bases and J lost 0; bases outside the gene matches: 10. From germline, CDR1 is DFQATT and CDR2 SNEGSKA (reference sequence). The CDR3 length is 15 residues. DNA for the CDR3: TGCAGTGTTAAAGGACAGGGAAGCATGAACACTGAAGCTTTCTTT. Protein: CSVKGQGSMNTEAFF.

Ten or more counts support this clonotype. This chain links TRBV30 with TRBJ1-2, with D perhaps TRBD1 (6 bases). The length of the CDR3 is 14 residues. Germline V gene sequence: CDR1 GTSNPN, CDR2 SVGIG (reference sequence). The ends were cut back, 5 bases at V and 2 bases at J, with 15 bases in the middle. The CDR3, as DNA: TGTGCCTGGGGAGGCAGGGGAGGAAACTATGGCTACACCTTC. It encodes CAWGGRGGNYGYTF. Full variable domain (missing parts from reference TRBV30 and TRBJ1-2): SQTIHQWPATLVQPVGSPLSLECTVEGTSNPNLYWYRQAAGRGLQLLFYSVGIGQISSEVPQNLSASRPQDRQFILSSKKLLLSDSGFYLCAWGGRGGNYGYTFGSGTRLTVV.

There are many counts of this clonotype. The V gene is TRBV7-2, the J gene TRBJ2-7, with D uncertain. V was cut by 3 bases and J by 0 bases, with 6 bases left in between. There are 13 residues in the CDR3. The germline V gene encodes CDR1 SGHTA and CDR2 FQGNSA. The chain's CDR3 is CASSFPRSYEQYF. CDR3 nucleotides: TGTGCCAGCAGCTTCCCTCGCTCCTACGAGCAGTACTTC.

The genes are TRBV11-2 and TRBJ1-1, with D unclear. The V gene lost 3 bases and the J gene lost 5 bases, with 10 bases spanning the gap. CDR3 length: 13 residues. Germline V gene lookup returns CDR1 SGHAT and CDR2 FQNNGV. The CDR3 loop is CASSFLELTEAFF. The CDR3 region has the DNA TGTGCCAGCAGCTTTTTAGAATTGACTGAAGCTTTCTTT.